This T cell receptor beta chain was identified in a study of CD8 T cells in Susac syndrome. Random-hexamer reverse transcription was applied to 0.5 to 1 ug RNA. TCRdb reprocessed the immunoSEQ multiplex PCR reads with MiXCR, giving one entry per CDR3 protein. The sample includes about 200,000 distinct CDR3 sequences, more than 85% of them seen just once. CDR3 size: 14 residues. V shed 8 bases, J shed 2 bases, and the junction held 6 bases outside the gene matches. Per the germline V gene, CDR1 is MNHEY and CDR2 is SMNVEV (reference sequence). The sequencing input was CD4+ T cells from PBMCs. The V call is TRBV27, the J call TRBJ2-4; 7 positions agree with TRBD2. The sequence was obtained from a human donor with multiple sclerosis. This chain's CDR3 is CASSRAGTKNIQYF. The CDR3 region has the DNA TGTGCCAGCTCCCGAGCGGGGACCAAAAACATTCAGTACTTC.